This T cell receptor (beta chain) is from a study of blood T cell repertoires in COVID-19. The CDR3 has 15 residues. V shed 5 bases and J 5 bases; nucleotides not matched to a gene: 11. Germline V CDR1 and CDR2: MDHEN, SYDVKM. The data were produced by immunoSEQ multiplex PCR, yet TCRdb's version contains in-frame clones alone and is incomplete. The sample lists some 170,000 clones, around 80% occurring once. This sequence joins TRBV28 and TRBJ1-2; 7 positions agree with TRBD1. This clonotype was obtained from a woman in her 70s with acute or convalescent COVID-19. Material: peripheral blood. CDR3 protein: CASSLHGTARYGYTF. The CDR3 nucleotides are TGTGCCAGCAGTCTCCACGGGACAGCTCGATATGGCTACACCTTC.